The present TCR beta chain was sequenced within a study of T cell clonotyping in hematopoietic cell transplantation (dated by TCRdb to 2020 to 2023). Looking at the study overall: A total of some 140 blood samples were gathered in the study from a few dozen consecutive transplant recipients along with their related donors. Patients were recruited between September 2015 and January 2017 and followed until late 2020 or death. Findings and caveats that apply to the study as a whole: Sample size was limited, and cells were not sorted, so CD4 and CD8 repertoire contributions could not be separated. A decrease in recipient TCR diversity was observed after transplant, and a progressive increase in pathologically expanded clonotypes was seen from day 30 to day 180. Overlap with donor repertoires was found for only a small fraction of recipient repertoires, with over 95% found to appear de novo at the given depth. Broader TCR repertoire diversity after transplant was predicted by Inverse Simpson Index values from donors and from recipients before transplant.

V is pared back by 6 bases and J by 3 bases, with 15 bases lying between the germline termini. Taken from cysteine to phenylalanine, the CDR3 has 14 residues. Only the CDR3 portion is preserved as DNA: 42 bases, with reading frame beginning at the first base. CDR1 is given as SGHKS and CDR2 as YYEKEE, both from the germline V gene (reference sequence). Related transplant donors provided blood samples for TCR beta sequencing. Nuclei Lysis Solution was used to extract genomic DNA from fresh or cryopreserved unfractionated peripheral blood mononuclear cells. The immunoSEQ assay, a bias-controlled multiplex PCR using V- and J-specific primers, was used to amplify TCR beta CDR3 regions from genomic DNA. In a second PCR step, the CDR3 amplicons were tagged with a proprietary barcode plus Illumina adapter sequences. An Illumina MiSeq instrument was used for sequencing of the CDR3 libraries. Regarding the original processing steps: Export and quality control were performed with immunoSEQ Analyzer 3.0, and downstream analyses were performed with R Bioconductor and Immunarch. Only productive rearrangements in the normalized downsampled data set were used to calculate repertoire metrics. Clonotypes larger than 5 templates in the normalized cohort were defined as pathologically expanded. The Inverse Simpson Index served as the measure of repertoire diversity. To capture all clonotypes, CMV-specificity analyses were performed on the non-normalized data set. TCRdb provides this immuneACCESS table in a form limited to in-frame rearrangements. Some clones are lacking; in checked studies, under half of them reflect an unresolved V gene, and why the rest are absent is not known. V and J calls and clone size are given by that table; D and trimming were obtained from the DNA. The sample profile shows about 69,000 clones; 85% to 95% of them were found once. The ten largest clones represent 1.6% of the sample.

About this clone: The target of this receptor is not known. One base away there is no much larger clone; base qualities are not given.

The sequenced sample consisted of peripheral blood mononuclear cells. This TCR was sampled from a middle-aged man in good health. Some clones in this sample may be carry-over from other donors' samples. The chain is assembled from TRBV5-5 and TRBJ1-1, with the D gene too uncertain to name. The nucleotide sequence reads as follows: TGTGCCAGCAACCAGATTGGATCCCACACTGAAGCTTTCTTT. Its protein product is CASNQIGSHTEAFF.